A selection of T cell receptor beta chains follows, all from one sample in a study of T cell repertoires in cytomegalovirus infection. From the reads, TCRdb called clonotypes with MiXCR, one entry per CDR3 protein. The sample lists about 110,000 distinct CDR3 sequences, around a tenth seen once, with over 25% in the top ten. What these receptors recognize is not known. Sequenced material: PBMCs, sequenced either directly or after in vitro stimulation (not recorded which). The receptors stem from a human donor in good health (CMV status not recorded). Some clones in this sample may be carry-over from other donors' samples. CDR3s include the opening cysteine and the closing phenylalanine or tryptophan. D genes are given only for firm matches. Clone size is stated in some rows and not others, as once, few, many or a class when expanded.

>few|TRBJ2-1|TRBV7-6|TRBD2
TGTGCCAGCAGCCCAACTAGCGGGGGGAATGAGCAGTTCTTC
CASSPTSGGNEQFF
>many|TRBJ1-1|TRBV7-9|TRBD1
TGTGCCAGCAGCTTGAGGACAGGGGCGGCTTTCTTT
CASSLRTGAAFF
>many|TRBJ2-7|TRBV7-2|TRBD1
TGTGCCAGCAGTGGACAGGGTGGGGTTTACGAGCAGTACTTC
CASSGQGGVYEQYF
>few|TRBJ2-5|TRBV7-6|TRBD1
TGTGCCAGCAGCGCAGGGGGCGTTGACGAGACCCAGTACTTC
CASSAGGVDETQYF
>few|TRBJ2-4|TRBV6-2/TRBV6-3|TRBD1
TGTGCCAGCACCGGACAGGAGCTAGCCAAAAACATTCAGTACTTC
CASTGQELAKNIQYF
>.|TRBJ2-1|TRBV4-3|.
TGCGCCAGCAGCCAGGCCAGGGTTCGGAATGAGCAGTTCTTC
CASSQARVRNEQFF
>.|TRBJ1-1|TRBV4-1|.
TGCGCCAGCAGCCAAGATACTGGACTAAGGCACACTGAAGCTTTCTTT
CASSQDTGLRHTEAFF
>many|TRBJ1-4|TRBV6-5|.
TGTGCCAGCAGTTACTCTTACAGGTCCCTCGATGAAAAACTGTTTTTT
CASSYSYRSLDEKLFF
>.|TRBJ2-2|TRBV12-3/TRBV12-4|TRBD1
TGTGCCAGCAGTCGGGACAGGTTCACCGGGGAGCTGTTTTTT
CASSRDRFTGELFF
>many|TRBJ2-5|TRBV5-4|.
TGTGCCAGCAGCTTGGGACTAACACTAGGGGAGACCCAGTACTTC
CASSLGLTLGETQYF
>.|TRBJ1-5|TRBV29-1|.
TGCAGCGTTGGGCAGGGAGATCAGCCCCAGCATTTT
CSVGQGDQPQHF
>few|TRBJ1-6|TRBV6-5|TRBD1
TGTGCCAGCAGTCCTTGGGACAGGGTCAATTCACCCCTCCACTTT
CASSPWDRVNSPLHF
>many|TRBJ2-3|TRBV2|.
TGTGCCAGCAGTGCCGATGGATGGTGGGACCAACGCACAGATACGCAGTATTTT
CASSADGWWDQRTDTQYF
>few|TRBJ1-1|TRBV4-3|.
TGCGCCAGCAGCCAAGATAGGTGGATGAACACTGAAGCTTTCTTT
CASSQDRWMNTEAFF
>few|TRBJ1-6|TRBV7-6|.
TGTGCCAGCAGCTTAGTCGGCGACAGAAGCTCCTATAATTCACCCCTCCACTTT
CASSLVGDRSSYNSPLHF
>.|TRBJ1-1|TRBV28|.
TGTGCCAGCGGTGGGGGGGGGGGGGGTTCCACTGAAGCTTTCTTT
CASGGGGGGSTEAFF
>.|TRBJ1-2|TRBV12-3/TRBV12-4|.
TGTGCCAGCAGTTTATCACATCGACGGGGCTACACCTTC
CASSLSHRRGYTF
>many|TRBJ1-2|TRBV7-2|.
TGTGCCAGCACCGTTGGGAGAACAAGGGGCTACACCTTC
CASTVGRTRGYTF
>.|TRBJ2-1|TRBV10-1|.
TGCGCCAGCAGTGAGGAAGTCGTCGGGAGCTATGAGCAGTTCTTC
CASSEEVVGSYEQFF
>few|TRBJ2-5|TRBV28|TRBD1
TGTGCCAGCAGTTTCGCAGGGGGCCTTGGAGAGACCCAGTACTTC
CASSFAGGLGETQYF
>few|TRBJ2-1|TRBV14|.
TGTGCCAGCAGCCAAGTAAGGGGGAGCTACAATGAGCAGTTCTTC
CASSQVRGSYNEQFF
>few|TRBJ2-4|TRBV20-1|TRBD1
TGCAGTGCTAGGAGGGACAGGGGTTCCAACATTCAGTACTTC
CSARRDRGSNIQYF
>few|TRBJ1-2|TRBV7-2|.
TGTGCCAGCAGCTTAGCGCCGGGGGGGTATGGCTACACCTTC
CASSLAPGGYGYTF
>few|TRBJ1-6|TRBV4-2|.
TGTGCCAGCGCCTCAGCAGGGGTTTGGTCACCCCTCCACTTT
CASASAGVWSPLHF
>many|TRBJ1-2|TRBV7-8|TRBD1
TGTGCCAGCAGCGCCTTCCCGGGACAGGGTATAGGCTACACCTTC
CASSAFPGQGIGYTF
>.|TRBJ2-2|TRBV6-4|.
TGTGCCAGCAGAGGCAGGGGCGACACCGGGGAGCTGTTTTTT
CASRGRGDTGELFF
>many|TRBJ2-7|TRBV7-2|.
TGTGCCAGCAGCTTAGTTGGGGAGTACTCCTACGAGCAGTACTTC
CASSLVGEYSYEQYF
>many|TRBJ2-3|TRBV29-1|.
TGCACACGTCGTGGGAGGGGGCAGGAAGATACGCAGTATTTT
CTRRGRGQEDTQYF
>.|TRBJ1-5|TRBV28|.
TGTGCCAGCAGTTTCCAGCCCCAGCATTTT
CASSFQPQHF
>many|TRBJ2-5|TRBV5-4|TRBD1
TGTGCCAGCAGCGAACAGGGGGCGGGAGAGACCCAGTACTTC
CASSEQGAGETQYF
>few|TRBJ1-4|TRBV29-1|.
TGCAGCGCCTTACAGTTTTCAGCTAATGAAAAACTGTTTTTT
CSALQFSANEKLFF
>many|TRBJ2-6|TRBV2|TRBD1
TGTGCCAGCAGCCTTAGGGGGCCTGGGGCCAACGTCCTGACTTTC
CASSLRGPGANVLTF
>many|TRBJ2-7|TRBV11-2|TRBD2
TGTGCCAGCATCCCGGGACTAGCGGGAGTATGGGGCTACGAGCAGTACTTC
CASIPGLAGVWGYEQYF
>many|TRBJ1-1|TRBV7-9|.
TGTGCCAGCAGCTTCTTAGCCAGGGTGAACACTGAAGCTTTCTTT
CASSFLARVNTEAFF
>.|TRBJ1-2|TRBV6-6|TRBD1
TGTGCCAGCACCACACAGGGGGCAAACTATGGCTACACCTTC
CASTTQGANYGYTF
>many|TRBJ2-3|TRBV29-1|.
TGCAGCGTCGGACAGAAGGGTACAGATACGCAGTATTTT
CSVGQKGTDTQYF
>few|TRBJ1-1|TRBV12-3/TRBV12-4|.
TGTGCAAGAGCCACGGGCAGACCCCACACTGAAGCTTTCTTT
CARATGRPHTEAFF
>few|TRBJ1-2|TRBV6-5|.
TGTGCCAGCAGTTATTCCAGAAACTATGGCTACACCTTC
CASSYSRNYGYTF
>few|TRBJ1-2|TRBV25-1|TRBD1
TGTGCCAGCAGTGCCGAGGGGGCGCGGGGCTACACCTTC
CASSAEGARGYTF
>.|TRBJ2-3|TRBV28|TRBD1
TGTGCCAGCAGCAAGCGAAACAGGGGGCAGACAGATACGCAGTATTTT
CASSKRNRGQTDTQYF
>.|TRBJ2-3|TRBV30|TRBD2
TGTGCCTGGAGTGTATCTACCTTGGAGCGGGGCACGCAGTATTTT
CAWSVSTLERGTQYF
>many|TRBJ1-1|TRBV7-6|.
TGTGCCAGCAGCTCTAGCGGGGGGGCGCTTTATACTGAAGCTTTCTTT
CASSSSGGALYTEAFF